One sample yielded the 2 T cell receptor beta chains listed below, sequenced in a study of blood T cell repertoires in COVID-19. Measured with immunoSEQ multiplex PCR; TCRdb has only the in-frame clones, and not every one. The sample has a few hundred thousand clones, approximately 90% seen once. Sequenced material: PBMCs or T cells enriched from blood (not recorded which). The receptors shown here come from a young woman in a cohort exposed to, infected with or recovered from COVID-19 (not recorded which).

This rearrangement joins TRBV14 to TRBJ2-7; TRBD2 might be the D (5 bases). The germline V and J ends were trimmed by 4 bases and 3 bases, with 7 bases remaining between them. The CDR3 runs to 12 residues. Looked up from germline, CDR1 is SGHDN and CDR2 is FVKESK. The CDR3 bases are TGTGCCAGCAGCCCCGGGGTCTACGAGCAGTACTTC. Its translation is CASSPGVYEQYF.

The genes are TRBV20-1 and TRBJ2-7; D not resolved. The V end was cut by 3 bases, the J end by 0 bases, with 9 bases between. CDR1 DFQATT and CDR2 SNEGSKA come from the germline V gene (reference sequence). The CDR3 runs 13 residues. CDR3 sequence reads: CSASYPVSYEQYF. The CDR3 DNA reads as TGCAGTGCTAGTTATCCAGTCTCCTACGAGCAGTACTTC.